A single sample is the source of the 21 T cell receptor beta chains below, sequenced in a study of beta chain features in type 1 diabetes. Every isolated RNA sample was fully reverse transcribed, so sequencing captured expressed TCRB transcripts. Assay: immunoSEQ multiplex PCR; the TCRdb copy retains only in-frame clones and omits some. Counted here are hundreds of thousands of clones, under 20% occurring once; the ten biggest clones make up 0.023%. The material sequenced was naive CD4+ T cells from blood. These receptors were obtained from a young woman in good health.

The chain carries TRBV11-3 and TRBJ2-1, with D perhaps matching TRBD2 (6 bases). Trimming cost V 3 bases and J 5 bases, with 17 bases left between them. This CDR3 has 16 amino acids. Germline-derived CDR1 and CDR2 are SGHNT and YENEEA. For the CDR3, the DNA is TGTGCCAGCAGCTTGGAGGGAGAAGTCAGCAACAATGAGCAGTTCTTC. Translated: CASSLEGEVSNNEQFF.

In this sample, this clone turned up a few times. V usage is TRBV10-3 and J usage is TRBJ2-7; D call uncertain. V lost 6 bases and J 0 bases, leaving 3 bases between the germline ends. CDR1 and CDR2 (germline): ENHRY, SYGVKD. The CDR3 sequence is 11 residues long. CDR3 region: CAIRVSYEQYF. DNA of the CDR3: TGTGCCATCAGGGTCTCCTACGAGCAGTACTTC.

In this sample, this clone turned up a few times. Other DNA variants within this sample encode the same CDR3. The chain employs TRBV20-1 and TRBJ2-1, with D hard to call. V lost 3 bases and J 7 bases, leaving 7 bases between the germline ends. In germline, CDR1 is DFQATT, CDR2 SNEGSKA (reference sequence). This CDR3 has 11 residues. Here the CDR3 reads CSASGRNEQFF. Written as DNA, the CDR3 is TGCAGTGCTAGCGGGCGGAATGAGCAGTTCTTC.

This clone has just a few counts. The genes are TRBV28 and TRBJ1-3; a possible D gene is TRBD1 (5 bases). This CDR3 comprises 12 residues. Trimming cost V 8 bases and J 2 bases, with 7 bases left between them. From germline, CDR1 is MDHEN and CDR2 SYDVKM. CDR3 region: CASGTAGNTIYF. Here the CDR3 DNA reads TGTGCCAGCGGGACGGCTGGAAACACCATATATTTT. Based on the CDR3 plus reference TRBV28 and TRBJ1-3, the full variable domain is DVKVTQSSRYLVKRTGEKVFLECVQDMDHENMFWYRQDPGLGLRLIYFSYDVKMKEKGDIPEGYSVSREKKERFSLILESASTNQTSMYLCASGTAGNTIYFGEGSWLTVV.

This sequence joins TRBV6-5 and TRBJ1-5; 7 bases line up with TRBD1. The CDR3 consists of 13 residues. Germline lookup yields CDR1 MNHEY and CDR2 SVGAGI. The trim removed 6 bases at V and 5 bases at J, leaving 4 bases unmatched. CDR3 in amino acids: CASSRQGDQPQHF. CDR3 nucleotide sequence: TGTGCCAGCAGCCGGCAGGGGGATCAGCCCCAGCATTTT.

With respect to this clone: Other DNA sequences in the same sample also yield this CDR3. V usage is TRBV2 and J usage is TRBJ2-5; D remains unclear. CDR1 is SNHLY and CDR2 is FYNNEI in the germline V gene. The V gene lost 4 bases and the J gene lost 3 bases, with 3 bases spanning the gap. The CDR3 loop spans 11 amino acids. The CDR3 coding sequence is TGTGCCAGCAGTGGTGAAGAGACCCAGTACTTC. Translating it yields CASSGEETQYF.

In its sample, this clone was seen a few times. V usage is TRBV23-1 and J usage is TRBJ2-7, with 9 nucleotides matching TRBD1. TRBV23-1 is an ORF; its function is uncertain. This CDR3 has 14 residues. V trimming: 3 bases; J trimming: 3 bases; junction bases outside the gene matches: 3. The CDR3 region is CASSQSGQGYEQYF. The CDR3 DNA sequence: TGCGCCAGCAGTCAGTCGGGACAGGGCTACGAGCAGTACTTC.

In its sample, this clone was seen many times. The same CDR3 is also encoded by other DNA sequences in this sample. The rearrangement links TRBV2 to TRBJ1-4; D uncertain. Germline-derived CDR1 and CDR2 are SNHLY and FYNNEI. There are 10 residues in the CDR3. Trimming pared 6 bases from V and 7 bases from J, leaving 3 bases between. CDR3 in amino acids: CASSAEKLFF. As DNA, the CDR3 is TGTGCCAGCAGCGCTGAAAAACTGTTTTTT.

CDR3 sequence reads: CASSHPGQGLAGGPGNEQFF. CDR3 DNA sequence: TGTGCCAGCAGCCATCCCGGCCAGGGACTAGCGGGAGGCCCAGGGAATGAGCAGTTCTTC. This chain uses TRBV4-2 with TRBJ2-1; 15 bases align to TRBD2. Germline loops: CDR1 LGHNA, CDR2 YNFKEQ. The CDR3 loop spans 20 amino acids. V shed 3 bases, J shed 7 bases, and the junction held 16 bases outside the gene matches.

The chain carries TRBV18 and TRBJ2-6; a possible D gene is TRBD1 (5 bases). The CDR3 spans 14 residues. The V end lost 6 bases, the J end lost 1 base, and 7 bases lay between the germline ends. Germline V gene data show CDR1 as KGHSH and CDR2 as LQKENI. CDR3 protein: CASSQGSGANVLTF. The CDR3 DNA sequence: TGTGCCAGCTCGCAGGGTTCTGGGGCCAACGTCCTGACTTTC. Looking up the rest from reference TRBV18 and TRBJ2-6 gives the full variable domain: NAGVMQNPRHLVRRRGQEARLRCSPMKGHSHVYWYRQLPEEGLKFMVYLQKENIIDESGMPKERFSAEFPKEGPSILRIQQVVRGDSAAYFCASSQGSGANVLTFGAGSRLTVL.

This rearrangement joins TRBV20-1 to TRBJ2-7; TRBD2 matches 7 bases. Per the germline V gene, CDR1 is DFQATT and CDR2 is SNEGSKA (reference sequence). J lost 11 bases, V lost 1 base, and 2 bases had no gene match. The CDR3 covers 10 residues. CDR3 bases: TGCAGTGCTAGAGTACGGGAGGAGTACTTC. Amino acid sequence: CSARVREEYF.

The table lists this clone with many counts. The chain has TRBV14 and TRBJ2-2; possibly TRBD1 or TRBD2 for D (5 bases each). This CDR3 has 12 residues. V lost 5 bases and J 11 bases, leaving 12 bases between the germline ends. Germline CDR1 SGHDN, CDR2 FVKESK. CDR3 sequence: CASSNRDGELFF. DNA for the CDR3: TGTGCCAGCAGCAATCGGGACGGAGAGCTGTTTTTT.

This clone was found a few times. This sample also contains other DNA sequences that code for the same CDR3. The chain recombines TRBV2 with TRBJ1-2; TRBD1 matches 11 bases. Germline V CDR1 and CDR2: SNHLY, FYNNEI. The CDR3 is 15 amino acids. Trimming cost V 1 base and J 4 bases; bases outside gene matches: 2. The CDR3 here is CASSEGTGGSYGYTF. In DNA, the CDR3 is TGTGCCAGCAGTGAAGGGACAGGGGGCTCCTATGGCTACACCTTC.

The CDR3 coding sequence is TGTGCCAGCAGTCGGACGGACGCTGGAAACACCATATATTTT. Translated: CASSRTDAGNTIYF. The rearrangement uses TRBV6-5 and TRBJ1-3, with D unresolved. The CDR3 has 14 residues. Germline V CDR1 and CDR2: MNHEY, SVGAGI. Trimming removed 5 bases from V and 2 bases from J, with 10 bases in between.

V usage is TRBV10-3 and J usage is TRBJ2-1, with 10 bases aligning to TRBD2. Germline V lookup: CDR1 ENHRY, CDR2 SYGVKD. This CDR3 spans 16 amino acids. The J segment lost 0 bases and the V segment lost 10 bases, leaving 9 bases of the junction unmatched. The CDR3 reads CATQRPSGSSYNEQFF. Here the CDR3 DNA reads TGTGCCACCCAGCGGCCTAGCGGGAGCTCCTACAATGAGCAGTTCTTC.

Here the CDR3 DNA reads TGTGCCAGCTCACCTATCGTACAGCACCCCTACGAGCAGTACTTC. Translating gives CASSPIVQHPYEQYF. The V gene is TRBV18, the J gene TRBJ2-7; D unclear. Germline CDR1 and CDR2: KGHSH and LQKENI. This CDR3 spans 15 amino acids. The V and J ends lost 3 bases and 2 bases respectively, with 14 bases between them.

This chain joins TRBV28 and TRBJ2-5, with 14 bases aligning to TRBD2. Germline CDR1 is MDHEN and CDR2 is SYDVKM. V gave up 6 bases and J gave up 4 bases; unmatched junction bases: 7. This CDR3 has 16 residues. The CDR3 DNA sequence: TGTGCCAGCAGCCACGCCGGACTAGCGGGAGGAGAGACCCAGTACTTC. It codes for CASSHAGLAGGETQYF.

In this sample, this clone turned up once. The chain joins TRBV5-1 to TRBJ2-1, with 10 positions matching TRBD2. Germline lookup yields CDR1 SGHRS and CDR2 YFSETQ. The ends lost 4 bases at V and 6 bases at J; junction bases unmatched: 4. The CDR3 spans 14 residues. CDR3 residues: CASSAGTSANEQFF. CDR3 sequence (DNA): TGCGCCAGCAGCGCCGGGACTAGCGCCAATGAGCAGTTCTTC.

The rearrangement joins TRBV9 to TRBJ2-1, with 8 bases identical to TRBD2. The CDR3 totals 16 residues. The germline V gene encodes CDR1 SGDLS and CDR2 YYNGEE. J lost 6 bases, V lost 0 bases, and 8 bases had no gene match. Written as DNA, the CDR3 is TGTGCCAGCAGCGTAGCACAGTTGACTAGCGCCAATGAGCAGTTCTTC. Its protein is CASSVAQLTSANEQFF. The full variable domain, completed using reference TRBV9 and TRBJ2-1, is DSGVTQTPKHLITATGQRVTLRCSPRSGDLSVYWYQQSLDQGLQFLIQYYNGEERAKGNILERFSAQQFPDLHSELNLSSLELGDSALYFCASSVAQLTSANEQFFGPGTRLTVL.

This rearrangement joins TRBV7-9 to TRBJ2-2; no definite D call. There are 12 residues in the CDR3. V was shortened by 3 bases and J by 4 bases, with 3 bases between the two germline ends. The germline V gene has CDR1 SEHNR and CDR2 FQNEAQ (reference sequence). CDR3 in DNA: TGTGCCAGCAGCTTTTCCACCGGGGAGCTGTTTTTT. The encoded protein is CASSFSTGELFF.

The CDR3 spells CASRTKVYEQYF. The CDR3 coding sequence is TGTGCCAGCCGGACAAAAGTCTACGAGCAGTACTTC. The genes are TRBV28 and TRBJ2-7; D is possibly TRBD1 (5 bases). V lost 8 bases to trimming and J lost 3 bases, with 11 bases between them. This CDR3 is built from 12 residues. Germline loops: CDR1 MDHEN, CDR2 SYDVKM.